A selection of T cell receptor beta chains follows, all from one sample in a study of blood T cells in healthy people across ages. A single record per CDR3 protein comes from TCRdb applying MiXCR to the 5' RACE reads. The table lists 700,000 to 800,000 distinct CDR3 sequences, roughly 44% of them singletons. Material: blood. Every receptor here comes from a woman aged 55-70 years in good health. The conserved cysteine and the conserved F or W are not part of the CDR3 here. The order of the fields is V gene, J gene, CDR3 protein.

TRBV7-2,TRBJ1-6,ASSLSRTDNSPLH
TRBV20-1,TRBJ2-3,SARDLRASPTDTQY
TRBV9,TRBJ1-5,ASSVGEGRWDQPQH
TRBV20-1,TRBJ1-5,SARVLAGNQPQH
TRBV6-6,TRBJ2-5,ASSYSRQGGAETQY
TRBV12-3/TRBV12-4,TRBJ1-2,ASSSGQIIYGYT
TRBV9,TRBJ2-5,ASSVGGPQEAQY
TRBV28,.,ASFSDTAYEQY
TRBV7-9,TRBJ1-2,ASSLIFGGGDNYGYT
TRBV29-1,TRBJ2-7,SVMGQGGHEQY
TRBV7-9,TRBJ1-1,AGRGGQPNTEAF
TRBV20-1,TRBJ2-1,SAISGGAHEQF
TRBV7-9,TRBJ2-1,ASSLGLRGNEQF